These 28 T cell receptor beta chains were sequenced from one sample in a study of cytomegalovirus exposure and HLA in healthy donors. The PCR was carried out with 60 Vbeta primers and 13 Jbeta primers. Assay used: immunoSEQ multiplex PCR; TCRdb lists only in-frame clones, some missing. This table holds about 140,000 clones, over 60% found once. Sequenced input: PBMCs. The receptor set was obtained from a man aged 35 to 55 in good health and CMV-seronegative.

The sample holds a few counts of this clone. The chain uses TRBV23-1 and TRBJ2-7; D gene uncertain. TRBV23-1 is classed as an ORF, of uncertain function. V dropped 1 base and J dropped 2 bases, with 21 bases sitting between them. The CDR3 spans 18 residues. DNA of the CDR3: TGCGCCAGCAGTCAATTAACCACGCCGCGCGTCGAGGCCTACGAGCAGTACTTC. Encoded protein: CASSQLTTPRVEAYEQYF.

This clone has a handful of counts. The chain's CDR3 is CASSRRFGTEAFF. The CDR3 nucleotides are TGTGCCAGCAGCCGCCGGTTCGGCACTGAAGCTTTCTTT. V is TRBV7-3 and J is TRBJ1-1; D unresolved. From germline, CDR1 is SGHTA and CDR2 FQGTGA. The CDR3 is 13 residues long. The ends were cut back, 5 bases at V and 4 bases at J, with 11 bases in the middle. Full variable domain (outside the CDR3, taken from reference TRBV7-3 and TRBJ1-1): GAGVSQTPSNKVTEKGKYVELRCDPISGHTALYWYRQSLGQGPEFLIYFQGTGAADDSGLPNDRFFAVRPEGSVSTLKIQRTERGDSAVYLCASSRRFGTEAFFGQGTRLTVV.

This clone was counted a few times. V is TRBV6-5 and J is TRBJ1-5; TRBD1 is a possible D gene (5 bases). The CDR3 is made up of 14 amino acids. The germline V gene encodes CDR1 MNHEY and CDR2 SVGAGI. V gave up 2 bases and J gave up 5 bases, with 10 bases separating them. CDR3 sequence reads: CASSYRQGDQPQHF. DNA for the CDR3: TGTGCCAGCAGTTACCGGCAGGGTGATCAGCCCCAGCATTTT.

The gene calls are TRBV20-1 and TRBJ2-7; TRBD2 might be the D (6 bases). Germline V gene sequence: CDR1 DFQATT, CDR2 SNEGSKA (reference sequence). The CDR3 extends over 11 amino acids. CDR3 sequence: CRAAWGDEQYF. The CDR3 DNA is TGCAGGGCCGCATGGGGGGACGAGCAGTACTTC.

The V gene is TRBV27, the J gene TRBJ1-5; D is ambiguous. The V end was cut by 2 bases, the J end by 2 bases, with 13 bases between. This CDR3 has 16 amino acids. Germline V CDR1 and CDR2: MNHEY, SMNVEV (reference sequence). CDR3: CASSLRGGGRNQPQHF. The CDR3 DNA follows: TGTGCCAGCAGTTTAAGAGGAGGAGGTCGCAATCAGCCCCAGCATTTT.

The V gene is TRBV5-1, the J gene TRBJ1-1, with 7 bases lining up with TRBD1. With V trimmed by 4 bases and J by 7 bases, 10 bases remained unmatched. Germline loops: CDR1 SGHRS, CDR2 YFSETQ. This CDR3 has 14 amino acids. The CDR3 loop is CASSPTGYPIEAFF. The DNA for the CDR3 is TGCGCCAGCAGCCCGACAGGGTACCCAATTGAAGCTTTCTTT.

The sample holds a few counts of this clone. This chain connects TRBV7-3 to TRBJ2-5; 8 nucleotides line up with TRBD1. Unmatched junction bases numbered 4, after V lost 6 bases and J lost 4 bases. The germline V gene encodes CDR1 SGHTA and CDR2 FQGTGA. The CDR3 has 13 amino acids. Written as DNA, the CDR3 is TGTGCCAGCAGTCCAGGGGGCGTAGAGACCCAGTACTTC. Translated, it gives CASSPGGVETQYF.

The chain links TRBV11-2 to TRBJ1-2; 9 bases match TRBD1. After removal of 3 bases from V and 4 bases from J, the junction contained 6 bases not matched to a gene. This CDR3 has 15 amino acids. Germline CDR1 is SGHAT and CDR2 is FQNNGV. CDR3 loop: CASSLGPGQGYGYTF. Here the CDR3 DNA reads TGTGCCAGCAGCTTGGGACCGGGACAGGGCTATGGCTACACCTTC. Combining the CDR3 with reference TRBV11-2 and TRBJ1-2 gives the whole variable domain EAGVAQSPRYKIIEKRQSVAFWCNPISGHATLYWYQQILGQGPKLLIQFQNNGVVDDSQLPKDRFSAERLKGVDSTLKIQPAKLEDSAVYLCASSLGPGQGYGYTFGSGTRLTVV.

The rearrangement joins TRBV7-2 to TRBJ2-7; 16 bases match TRBD2. The CDR3 loop spans 16 amino acids. From germline, CDR1 is SGHTA and CDR2 FQGNSA. V gave up 5 bases and J gave up 6 bases; unmatched junction bases: 7. Here the CDR3 reads CASSPGLAGGWGEQYF. The CDR3, as DNA: TGTGCCAGCAGCCCGGGACTAGCGGGAGGGTGGGGCGAGCAGTACTTC.

V usage is TRBV7-3 and J usage is TRBJ1-1, with 9 bases fitting TRBD1. Germline V gene data show CDR1 as SGHTA and CDR2 as FQGTGA. With 5 bases clipped from V and 3 bases from J, the junction kept 7 bases outside the gene matches. The CDR3 sequence is 15 residues long. The CDR3 coding sequence is TGTGCCAGCAGCCCCTACAGGGGGCGAGACACTGAAGCTTTCTTT. Protein: CASSPYRGRDTEAFF.

V gene TRBV4-1 combines with J gene TRBJ2-1; D not certain. CDR3 length: 13 amino acids. Germline V gene data show CDR1 as MGHRA and CDR2 as YSYEKL. The V end lost 4 bases, the J end lost 9 bases, and 13 bases lay between the germline ends. The CDR3 DNA sequence: TGCGCCAGCAGCCCAACGGTGGTGAGTGAGCAGTTCTTC. Protein sequence: CASSPTVVSEQFF.

V is TRBV5-6 and J is TRBJ1-5, with D unresolved. Germline V gives CDR1 SGHDT, CDR2 YYEEEE. This CDR3 region has 12 residues. V gave up 4 bases and J gave up 4 bases, with 6 bases separating them. The CDR3 spells CASSLENQPQHF. CDR3 nucleotide sequence: TGTGCCAGCAGCCTAGAAAATCAGCCCCAGCATTTT.

The chain employs TRBV12-5 and TRBJ1-1; D may be TRBD1 (5 bases). The germline CDR1 and CDR2 sequences are LGHNT and FRNRAP. Trimming stripped 6 bases from V and 0 bases from J, with 14 bases between. This CDR3 has 15 residues. The CDR3 loop is CASGLLRVMNTEAFF. CDR3 nucleotide sequence: TGTGCTAGTGGCTTGCTCAGGGTGATGAACACTGAAGCTTTCTTT. Drawing the rest from reference TRBV12-5 and TRBJ1-1, the complete variable domain is DARVTQTPRHKVTEMGQEVTMRCQPILGHNTVFWYRQTMMQGLELLAYFRNRAPLDDSGMPKDRFSAEMPDATLATLKIQPSEPRDSAVYFCASGLLRVMNTEAFFGQGTRLTVV.

The chain employs TRBV28 and TRBJ2-7; TRBD2 matches at 14 bases. Per germline, CDR1 MDHEN and CDR2 SYDVKM. J was trimmed by 3 bases and V by 3 bases; bases with no gene match: 4. The CDR3 length is 16 residues. CDR3 amino acids: CASSFLGLAGVYEQYF. CDR3 sequence (DNA): TGTGCCAGCAGTTTCTTGGGACTAGCGGGAGTCTACGAGCAGTACTTC.

The chain recombines TRBV19 with TRBJ1-4, with TRBD1 matching over 7 bases. V gave up 5 bases and J gave up 3 bases; unmatched junction bases: 6. The CDR3 spans 15 residues. CDR1 LNHDA and CDR2 SQIVND come from the germline V gene (reference sequence). Here the CDR3 DNA reads TGTGCCAGTAGTTCGACCAGGGGGGCTAATGAAAAACTGTTTTTT. It encodes CASSSTRGANEKLFF.

The chain has TRBV19 and TRBJ2-7; D remains ambiguous. Germline V gene lookup returns CDR1 LNHDA and CDR2 SQIVND (reference sequence). V was trimmed by 9 bases and J by 3 bases, leaving 12 bases between them. The CDR3 has 12 residues. The CDR3 region is CASLSNGYEQYF. CDR3 coding DNA: TGTGCCAGCCTTAGCAACGGCTACGAGCAGTACTTC.

The chain carries TRBV4-1 and TRBJ2-5, with 7 bases that match TRBD2. Germline lookup yields CDR1 MGHRA and CDR2 YSYEKL. The CDR3 has 14 residues. V was pared by 4 bases and J by 5 bases, with 7 bases of the junction left unmatched. DNA for the CDR3: TGCGCCAGCAGCCTGGGACTATCGGTGGAGACCCAGTACTTC. Residues: CASSLGLSVETQYF.

The chain couples TRBV7-9 to TRBJ1-2; 8 bases agree with TRBD1. The CDR3 loop spans 15 amino acids. With 5 bases clipped from V and 8 bases from J, the junction kept 13 bases outside the gene matches. CDR1 SEHNR and CDR2 FQNEAQ come from the germline V gene (reference sequence). For the CDR3, the DNA is TGTGCCAGCAGCGCGGACAGGGTTATTCGCGGCGGCTACACCTTC. It is translated as CASSADRVIRGGYTF.

The CDR3 here is CASSLRTSGHYEQYF. Here the CDR3 DNA reads TGTGCCAGCAGCTTACGCACTAGCGGGCATTACGAGCAGTACTTC. The chain combines TRBV7-9 with TRBJ2-7, with 9 bases matching TRBD2. This CDR3 has 15 residues. Trimming at V came to 2 bases and at J to 4 bases, leaving 6 bases not matched to a gene. Germline CDR1 and CDR2: SEHNR and FQNEAQ (reference sequence).

A single count supports this clone. V usage is TRBV6-6 and J usage is TRBJ1-1; possible D gene TRBD1, 6 bases. The germline gives CDR1 MNHNY, CDR2 SVGAGI (reference sequence). Trimming left V 2 bases short and J 0 bases short, with 10 bases between. CDR3 size: 15 residues. CDR3 coding DNA: TGTGCCAGCAGTTACGTTCCAGGGGTGAACACTGAAGCTTTCTTT. Encoded protein: CASSYVPGVNTEAFF.

This CDR3 reads CASSPRTGAGDTQYF. The CDR3 coding sequence is TGTGCCAGCAGCCCCCGGACAGGGGCGGGAGATACGCAGTATTTT. This chain uses TRBV7-6 with TRBJ2-3, with TRBD1 matching 9 bases. The germline CDR1 and CDR2 sequences are SGHVS and FNYEAQ. The length of the CDR3 is 15 residues. Trimming at V came to 5 bases and at J to 5 bases, leaving 8 bases not matched to a gene.

The J gene is TRBJ2-2, the V gene TRBV18; D is perhaps TRBD1 (6 bases). V was trimmed by 3 bases and J by 2 bases, leaving 10 bases between them. This CDR3 region has 15 residues. Germline lookup yields CDR1 KGHSH and CDR2 LQKENI. The CDR3 region has the DNA TGTGCCAGCTCACCTGGGGACACCAACACCGGGGAGCTGTTTTTT. It yields the protein CASSPGDTNTGELFF.

This clone was counted only a few times. The rearrangement joins TRBV30 to TRBJ2-7; TRBD2 agrees at 7 bases. Germline lookup yields CDR1 GTSNPN and CDR2 SVGIG (reference sequence). V shed 4 bases, J shed 4 bases, and the junction held 7 bases outside the gene matches. This CDR3 is 13 amino acids long. CDR3 region: CAWTLLGGYEQYF. The CDR3 DNA follows: TGTGCCTGGACCCTCCTCGGGGGGTACGAGCAGTACTTC.

This clone was counted at least ten times. The chain combines TRBV6-1 with TRBJ1-3, with 8 positions matching TRBD1. This CDR3 has 15 amino acids. V was pared by 8 bases and J by 2 bases, with 8 bases of the junction left unmatched. Per germline, CDR1 MNHNS and CDR2 SASEGT. The CDR3 nucleotides are TGTGCCAGCCTCAGGGGGCGGAACGCTGGAAACACCATATATTTT. It specifies CASLRGRNAGNTIYF.

V and J are TRBV9 and TRBJ2-5; possibly TRBD2 for D (6 bases). The CDR3 runs 15 residues. V was trimmed by 2 bases and J by 4 bases, leaving 15 bases between them. Per germline, CDR1 SGDLS and CDR2 YYNGEE. The CDR3 reads CASSVHAGLGETQYF. In DNA, the CDR3 is TGTGCCAGCAGCGTCCACGCGGGGTTGGGAGAGACCCAGTACTTC.

This clone showed up just a few times. The chain combines TRBV12-5 with TRBJ2-7; TRBD1 might be the D (6 bases). V shed 0 bases and J shed 3 bases, with 21 bases lying between them. CDR3 length: 18 residues. The germline gives CDR1 LGHNT, CDR2 FRNRAP. The CDR3 protein is CASGLVALPSTGGYEQYF. Here the CDR3 DNA reads TGTGCTAGTGGTTTGGTTGCACTCCCGTCGACAGGAGGCTACGAGCAGTACTTC.

The V call is TRBV7-2, the J call TRBJ1-2, with 9 bases identical to TRBD1. The CDR3 is made up of 15 amino acids. Germline CDR1 is SGHTA and CDR2 is FQGNSA. The V gene end was trimmed by 0 bases and the J gene end by 5 bases; junction bases not matched to a gene: 4. CDR3 residues: CASSLAGTGQYGYTF. DNA of the CDR3: TGTGCCAGCAGCTTAGCCGGGACAGGGCAGTATGGCTACACCTTC. The entire variable domain, with the rest obtained from reference TRBV7-2 and TRBJ1-2, is as follows: GAGVSQSPSNKVTEKGKDVELRCDPISGHTALYWYRQSLGQGLEFLIYFQGNSAPDKSGLPSDRFSAERTGGSVSTLTIQRTQQEDSAVYLCASSLAGTGQYGYTFGSGTRLTVV.

The rearrangement uses TRBV28 and TRBJ2-5; maybe TRBD1 (5 bases). Trimming took off 4 bases at V and 1 base at J, with 13 bases between the two ends. The CDR3 sequence is 15 residues long. Per the germline V gene, CDR1 is MDHEN and CDR2 is SYDVKM. CDR3 residues: CASSSPHRTQETQYF. The CDR3 coding sequence is TGTGCCAGCAGTTCGCCTCACAGGACCCAAGAGACCCAGTACTTC.